The 31 T cell receptor beta chains in this list originate from one sample, sequenced in a study of OX40 agonist ivuxolimab in advanced cancers. TCRdb keeps only in-frame clones here, not all; method: immunoSEQ multiplex PCR. The table includes roughly 68,000 clones, approximately 90% detected once. Sequences were derived from CD4+ or CD8+ T cells sorted from blood, sampled in a trial of the OX40 agonist ivuxolimab. The receptors originated from an adult with an advanced solid tumor such as melanoma, head and neck, liver or kidney cancer.

The rearrangement links TRBV27 to TRBJ2-7, with 10 nucleotides matching TRBD1. Looked up from germline, CDR1 is MNHEY and CDR2 is SMNVEV (reference sequence). The length of the CDR3 is 17 residues. After removal of 3 bases from V and 2 bases from J, the junction contained 10 bases not matched to a gene. The DNA of the CDR3 is TGTGCCAGCAGTTTGCGTGGAAGGGACAGGGGCGCCTACGAGCAGTACTTC. Residues: CASSLRGRDRGAYEQYF.

The chain links TRBV7-6 to TRBJ1-6; D not resolved. The CDR3 is made up of 16 amino acids. Trimming took off 2 bases at V and 1 base at J, with 9 bases between the two ends. CDR1 and CDR2 (germline): SGHVS, FNYEAQ. The CDR3 spells CASSLSPGSYNSPLHF. The CDR3, as DNA: TGTGCCAGCAGCTTATCCCCGGGTTCCTATAATTCACCCCTCCACTTT.

The V call is TRBV2, the J call TRBJ2-5; tentatively, D is TRBD2 (6 bases). There are 14 residues in the CDR3. V lost 8 bases and J 2 bases, leaving 15 bases between the germline ends. In germline, CDR1 is SNHLY, CDR2 FYNNEI. The DNA of the CDR3 is TGTGCCAGCGGGAGGTATAGGACACAAGAGACCCAGTACTTC. Protein product: CASGRYRTQETQYF.

The chain links TRBV4-2 to TRBJ2-7; 11 nucleotides line up with TRBD2. The junction had 3 bases not matched to a gene; V was cut back by 0 bases and J by 2 bases. From germline, CDR1 is LGHNA and CDR2 YNFKEQ. This CDR3 is 16 amino acids long. CDR3 DNA sequence: TGTGCCAGCAGCCAAGAATTTAGCGGGAGGGCCTACGAGCAGTACTTC. Encoded protein: CASSQEFSGRAYEQYF.

This clone has more than one count but fewer than ten. The chain joins TRBV5-4 to TRBJ2-7, with TRBD1 matching 10 bases. CDR1 and CDR2 from the germline V gene are SGHNT and YYREEE (reference sequence). The CDR3 loop spans 14 amino acids. Trimming took 5 bases from V and 7 from J; bases not matched to a gene: 9. The CDR3 loop is CASRPDRGTGEQYF. The CDR3 coding sequence is TGTGCCAGCAGGCCGGACAGGGGGACAGGTGAGCAGTACTTC.

The chain is built from TRBV7-3 and TRBJ1-2, with D possibly being TRBD1 (6 bases). This CDR3 is built from 14 residues. Germline V gene lookup returns CDR1 SGHTA and CDR2 FQGTGA. Between the trimmed V and J ends, which lost 1 base and 8 bases, there was a span of 14 bases. The chain's CDR3 is CASSLRAGAEGYTF. As DNA, the CDR3 is TGTGCCAGCAGCTTAAGGGCGGGGGCAGAGGGCTACACCTTC.

This clone was picked up one time. V and J are TRBV5-1 and TRBJ2-5; the match to TRBD1 covers 7 bases. Germline CDR1 is SGHRS and CDR2 is YFSETQ. V lost 4 bases and J lost 4; bases outside the gene matches: 7. The CDR3 consists of 14 residues. The CDR3 sequence is CASSPGTEGETQYF. The DNA of the CDR3 is TGCGCCAGCAGCCCTGGGACAGAGGGAGAGACCCAGTACTTC.

The rearrangement links TRBV6-5 to TRBJ2-1; D gene uncertain. V lost 0 bases to trimming and J lost 4 bases, with 10 bases between them. The germline gives CDR1 MNHEY, CDR2 SVGAGI. The CDR3 is made up of 15 amino acids. The CDR3 is CASSYSPSGYNEQFF. The DNA for the CDR3 is TGTGCCAGCAGTTACTCGCCTTCAGGATACAATGAGCAGTTCTTC.

This clone was found a few times. CDR3 nucleotide sequence: TGTGCCAGCAGCCCGCAACCAGGAGATACGCAGTATTTT. Protein product: CASSPQPGDTQYF. V is TRBV9 and J is TRBJ2-3; unclear D gene. CDR1 is SGDLS and CDR2 is YYNGEE in the germline V gene. The CDR3 contains 13 residues. V lost 4 bases to trimming and J lost 5 bases, with 11 bases between them.

By sample share, this clone is medium-sized (0.01 to 0.1%). The chain links TRBV10-2 to TRBJ2-5; no definite D call. CDR3 length: 14 amino acids. Trimming took 1 base from V and 3 from J, leaving 9 bases between them. The germline V gene encodes CDR1 WSHSY and CDR2 SAAADI. CDR3 protein: CASSEYSKKETQYF. The DNA for the CDR3 is TGCGCCAGCAGTGAGTACTCTAAAAAAGAGACCCAGTACTTC.

The rearrangement joins TRBV27 to TRBJ2-7; D is perhaps TRBD1 or TRBD2 (5 bases each). The CDR3 runs 14 residues. Germline CDR1 reads MNHEY; CDR2 reads SMNVEV (reference sequence). The germline V and J ends were trimmed by 4 bases and 5 bases, with 15 bases remaining between them. CDR3 coding DNA: TGTGCCAGCAGTTCCAACACGAGGGGCCACGAGCAGTACTTC. Translation gives CASSSNTRGHEQYF.

The rearrangement joins TRBV9 to TRBJ1-2; a possible D gene is TRBD1 (6 bases). The V and J ends lost 4 bases and 6 bases respectively, with 19 bases between them. Germline V CDR1 and CDR2: SGDLS, YYNGEE. The length of the CDR3 is 15 residues. Here the CDR3 reads CASSPTRRTADGYTF. CDR3 in DNA: TGTGCCAGCAGCCCAACCCGTCGGACAGCGGATGGCTACACCTTC.

The V and J genes are TRBV7-2 and TRBJ2-3; possible D gene TRBD2, 6 bases. V was clipped by 5 bases and J by 6 bases, with 6 bases between them. The CDR3 is made up of 11 amino acids. Per germline, CDR1 SGHTA and CDR2 FQGNSA. The CDR3 nucleotides are TGTGCCAGCAGCCGGGAGGATACGCAGTATTTT. It specifies CASSREDTQYF.

The CDR3 spells CASSKGTGLAGFYEQYF. The CDR3 coding sequence is TGTGCCAGCAGCAAAGGAACGGGACTAGCGGGATTCTACGAGCAGTACTTC. This rearrangement joins TRBV21-1 to TRBJ2-7; no DNA check was done on the table's D call, TRBD2. TRBV21-1 is designated a pseudogene. There are 17 residues in the CDR3.

On this clone itself: Germline is not matched at one junction end, which may reflect a read error. The J gene is TRBJ2-1, the V gene TRBV7-7; the D gene is possibly TRBD2 (6 bases). The CDR3 is 13 residues long. Germline CDR1 SSHAT, CDR2 FNYEAQ (reference sequence). The CDR3 spells CASSFGGSDEQFF. The CDR3 DNA reads TGTGCTAGCAGCTTCGGGGGTAGTGATGAGCAGTTCTTC.

Concerning this clone itself: One junction end disagrees with the germline gene, perhaps due to a read error. V gene TRBV7-9 combines with J gene TRBJ1-5; D is unresolved. The CDR3 is 14 residues long. Germline assignment: CDR1 SEHNR and CDR2 FQNEAQ (reference sequence). Here the CDR3 DNA reads TGTGCCAGCAGCATAGCTGCAGGTACTCAGCCCCAGCATTTT. This translates into CASSIAAGTQPQHF.

The count of this clone is one. V gene TRBV5-1 combines with J gene TRBJ2-3; 7 positions agree with TRBD2. Germline loops: CDR1 SGHRS, CDR2 YFSETQ. The CDR3 has 13 residues. J lost 0 bases, V lost 5 bases, and 0 bases had no gene match. The CDR3, as DNA: TGCGCCAGCAGGGGGGGGAGCACAGATACGCAGTATTTT. This sequence encodes CASRGGSTDTQYF.

The V and J genes are TRBV4-2 and TRBJ2-7; maybe TRBD1 (5 bases). Trimming took off 1 base at V and 3 bases at J, with 13 bases between the two ends. CDR1 is LGHNA, CDR2 YNFKEQ, per germline. The CDR3 contains 15 residues. The CDR3 DNA reads as TGTGCCAGCAGCCAAGGCGACAGAGTAAACTACGAGCAGTACTTC. It encodes CASSQGDRVNYEQYF.

The chain joins TRBV2 to TRBJ2-2, with 16 bases aligning to TRBD2. CDR3 length: 21 amino acids. V gave up 5 bases and J gave up 2 bases; unmatched junction bases: 14. Germline CDR1 and CDR2: SNHLY and FYNNEI. In DNA form, the CDR3 reads TGTGCCAGCAGTATCTCCGCTCCGGGACTAGCGGGAGGGTTTAACACCGGGGAGCTGTTTTTT. Amino acids: CASSISAPGLAGGFNTGELFF.

The genes are TRBV27 and TRBJ1-6; D gene unclear. Per germline, CDR1 MNHEY and CDR2 SMNVEV (reference sequence). The CDR3 runs to 12 residues. V was shortened by 11 bases and J by 7 bases, with 12 bases between the two germline ends. CDR3 sequence: CAASTLNSPLHF. Here the CDR3 DNA reads TGTGCCGCCAGTACTCTGAATTCACCCCTCCACTTT.

J is TRBJ2-5 and V is TRBV7-9; D not resolved. Germline V gives CDR1 SEHNR, CDR2 FQNEAQ (reference sequence). The CDR3 sequence is 14 residues long. The V end lost 0 bases, the J end lost 4 bases, and 9 bases lay between the germline ends. CDR3 nucleotide sequence: TGTGCCAGCAGCTTAGCATCCCGCGCAGAGACCCAGTACTTC. Encoded protein: CASSLASRAETQYF.

This clone was detected only a few times. The CDR3 DNA reads as TGTGCCAGCAGCCCGACAGGGGTATATGGCTACACCTTC. It translates to CASSPTGVYGYTF. This chain joins TRBV11-2 and TRBJ1-2, with 8 bases fitting TRBD1. Germline values: CDR1 SGHAT, CDR2 FQNNGV. V trimming: 5 bases; J trimming: 5 bases; junction bases outside the gene matches: 4. The CDR3 runs to 13 residues.

The chain recombines TRBV7-3 with TRBJ2-5, with TRBD1 matching 8 bases. Trimming at V came to 5 bases and at J to 3 bases, leaving 5 bases not matched to a gene. The CDR3 is made up of 14 amino acids. CDR1 is SGHTA and CDR2 is FQGTGA in the germline V gene. CDR3 DNA: TGTGCCAGCAGCCTTGACAGGGGAGAAGAGACCCAGTACTTC. It yields the protein CASSLDRGEETQYF.

V and J are TRBV7-2 and TRBJ1-1; D uncertain. Trimming shortened V by 2 bases and J by 9 bases, and 16 bases separated the two germline ends. CDR3 length: 14 amino acids. The germline V gene encodes CDR1 SGHTA and CDR2 FQGNSA. CDR3 in DNA: TGTGCCAGCAGCTTATATGAACCCGGCCGAAAAGCTTTCTTT. Translation gives CASSLYEPGRKAFF. Combining the CDR3 with reference TRBV7-2 and TRBJ1-1 gives the whole variable domain GAGVSQSPSNKVTEKGKDVELRCDPISGHTALYWYRQSLGQGLEFLIYFQGNSAPDKSGLPSDRFSAERTGGSVSTLTIQRTQQEDSAVYLCASSLYEPGRKAFFGQGTRLTVV.

The chain uses TRBV7-6 and TRBJ2-7; tentatively, D is TRBD1 (5 bases). CDR3 length: 17 residues. Per germline, CDR1 SGHVS and CDR2 FNYEAQ. Trimming removed 0 bases from V and 9 bases from J, with 24 bases in between. DNA for the CDR3: TGTGCCAGCAGCTTAGCACAAGGGGCAGGACCTTCGGGTGGGCAGTACTTC. It translates to CASSLAQGAGPSGGQYF.

This clone has just one count. This sequence joins TRBV5-1 and TRBJ2-1; weak D call: TRBD2 (6 bases). V lost 0 bases and J 0 bases, leaving 13 bases between the germline ends. The length of the CDR3 is 17 residues. Germline V lookup: CDR1 SGHRS, CDR2 YFSETQ. Written as DNA, the CDR3 is TGCGCCAGCAGCTTGGGGGGACTTACAAGCTCCTACAATGAGCAGTTCTTC. It is translated as CASSLGGLTSSYNEQFF.

The chain has TRBV9 and TRBJ2-2; 11 nucleotides match TRBD1. The CDR3 has 17 amino acids. With V trimmed by 8 bases and J by 5 bases, 14 bases remained unmatched. CDR1 SGDLS and CDR2 YYNGEE come from the germline V gene. The CDR3 loop is CARNRDRGMYGTGELFF. In DNA, the CDR3 is TGTGCCAGGAACCGGGACAGGGGGATGTATGGGACCGGGGAGCTGTTTTTT.

This clone showed up just once. This chain joins TRBV5-4 and TRBJ2-5; D possibly corresponds to TRBD2 (5 bases). There are 16 residues in the CDR3. Trimming pared 4 bases from V and 0 bases from J, leaving 16 bases between. Germline CDR1 and CDR2: SGHNT and YYREEE (reference sequence). The CDR3 DNA reads as TGTGCCAGCAGCCCCAGCGGCCCGGTGTACCAAGAGACCCAGTACTTC. Protein sequence: CASSPSGPVYQETQYF.

The chain has TRBV5-4 and TRBJ2-1, with D maybe TRBD2 (8 bases). Germline CDR1 and CDR2: SGHNT and YYREEE (reference sequence). The V gene lost 4 bases and the J gene lost 2 bases, with 19 bases spanning the gap. This CDR3 contains 17 residues. The CDR3 coding sequence is TGTGCCAGCAGCCCCGCGGGGGGACAGAAGGCCTACAATGAGCAGTTCTTC. It is translated as CASSPAGGQKAYNEQFF.

This clone was counted once. This sequence joins TRBV13 and TRBJ2-6, with D unclear. Looked up from germline, CDR1 is PRHDT and CDR2 is FYEKMQ (reference sequence). Trimming pared 11 bases from V and 0 bases from J, leaving 11 bases between. The CDR3 consists of 14 residues. DNA for the CDR3: TGTGCCTCAAAGATGAGCTCTGGGGCCAACGTCCTGACTTTC. Translating gives CASKMSSGANVLTF.

J is TRBJ2-7 and V is TRBV30; 10 positions match TRBD2. CDR1 is GTSNPN, CDR2 SVGIG, per germline (reference sequence). V dropped 4 bases and J dropped 2; count of bases not matched to a gene: 5. The CDR3 sequence is 14 residues long. The CDR3 nucleotides are TGTGCCTGGACTCTACTAGCGGGGACCTACGAGCAGTACTTC. This translates into CAWTLLAGTYEQYF.